The sequence of this T cell receptor (beta chain) was determined in a study of blood T cells in healthy people across ages. Together with a sample-barcoded 5' primer, a J-beta primer mix was included in a second PCR lasting roughly 6 to 12 cycles. TCRdb used MiXCR to reprocess the 5' RACE reads, holding one entry per CDR3 protein. Seen here are 1,500,000 or so distinct CDR3 sequences, 59% observed once, and the top ten hold roughly 7%. Findings and caveats of the study: Since the PBMCs were unsorted, naive and antigen-experienced cells could not be conclusively compared. Both higher diversity and more naive CD4+ cells marked long-lived donors when set against aged donors.

Isolation yielded PBMCs, at least 6 million per sample, in every case. With respect to this clonotype: Its target is not known.

Sequenced sample: blood. The clonotype comes from a man younger than 30 in good health.

CDR3 residues: CASSQGQGTNYGYTF. The CDR3, as DNA: TGTGCCAGCAGCCAGGGACAGGGGACTAACTATGGCTACACCTTC. V and J are TRBV7-2 and TRBJ1-2; 10 positions agree with TRBD1. There are 15 residues in the CDR3. J was trimmed by 0 bases and V by 5 bases; bases with no gene match: 3. Per germline, CDR1 SGHTA and CDR2 FQGNSA.